This T cell receptor (beta chain) originates from a study of chemoradiotherapy in HPV16-positive cancers. The repertoire was sequenced with immunoSEQ multiplex PCR; TCRdb's copy has only in-frame clones and lacks some. The sample has roughly 7,300 clones, approximately 88% seen once; the top ten hold over 3.5%. Per germline, CDR1 GTSNPN and CDR2 SVGIG (reference sequence). This CDR3 has 12 amino acids. V was shortened by 3 bases and J by 6 bases, with 11 bases between the two germline ends. The chain employs TRBV30 and TRBJ1-1; no reliable D call. Collection of the sample occurred from a patient who underwent chemoradiotherapy. The receptor's source is a human donor with HPV-associated anogenital cancer. The CDR3 spells CAWSPGSPEAFF. The CDR3 DNA reads TGTGCCTGGAGCCCCGGGAGCCCTGAAGCTTTCTTT.